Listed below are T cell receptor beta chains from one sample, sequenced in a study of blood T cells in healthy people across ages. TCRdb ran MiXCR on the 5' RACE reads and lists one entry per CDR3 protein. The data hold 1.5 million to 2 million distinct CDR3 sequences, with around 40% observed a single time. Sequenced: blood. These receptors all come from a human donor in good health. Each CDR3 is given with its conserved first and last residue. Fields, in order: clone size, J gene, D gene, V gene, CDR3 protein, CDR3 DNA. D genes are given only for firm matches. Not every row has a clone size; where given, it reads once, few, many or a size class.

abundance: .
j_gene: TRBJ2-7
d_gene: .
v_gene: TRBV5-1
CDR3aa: CASSRGRGQDVEYF
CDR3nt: TGCGCCAGCAGCCGAGGACGCGGACAAGATGTTGAGTACTTC

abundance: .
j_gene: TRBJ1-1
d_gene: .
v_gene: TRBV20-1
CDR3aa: CSALSSVNTEAFF
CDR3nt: TGCAGTGCTTTATCCAGTGTGAACACTGAAGCTTTCTTT

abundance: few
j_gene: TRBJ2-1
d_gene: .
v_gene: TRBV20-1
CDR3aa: CSARAGLVIYNEQFF
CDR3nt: TGCAGTGCTAGAGCCGGACTGGTAATATACAATGAGCAGTTCTTC

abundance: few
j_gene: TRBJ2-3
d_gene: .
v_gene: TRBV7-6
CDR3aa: CASSSSSFVSDTQYF
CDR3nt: TGTGCCAGCAGCTCGTCGTCATTCGTTTCAGATACGCAGTATTTT

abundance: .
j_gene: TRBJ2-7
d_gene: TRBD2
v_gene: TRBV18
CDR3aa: CASSPQLGGFYEQYF
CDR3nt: TGTGCCAGCTCACCACAACTCGGGGGGTTCTACGAGCAGTACTTC

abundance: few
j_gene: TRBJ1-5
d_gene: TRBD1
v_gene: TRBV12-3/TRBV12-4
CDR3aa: CASSLKDRMVGNQPQHF
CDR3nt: TGTGCCAGCAGTCTCAAGGACAGGATGGTGGGCAATCAGCCCCAGCATTTT

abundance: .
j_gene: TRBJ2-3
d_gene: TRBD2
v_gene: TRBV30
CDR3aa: CAWSGEGDTQYF
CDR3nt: TGTGCCTGGAGTGGGGAGGGGGATACGCAGTATTTT

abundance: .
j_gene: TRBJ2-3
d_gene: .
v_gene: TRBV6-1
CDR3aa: CAGIVEQGWSADTQYF
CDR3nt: TGTGCCGGCATCGTCGAACAGGGATGGTCTGCAGATACGCAGTATTTT

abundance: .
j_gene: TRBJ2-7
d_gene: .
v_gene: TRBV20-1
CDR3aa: CSASSGPPSYEQYF
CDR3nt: TGCAGTGCTAGTTCCGGTCCCCCGTCCTACGAGCAGTACTTC

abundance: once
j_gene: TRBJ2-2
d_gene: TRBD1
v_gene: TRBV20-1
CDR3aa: CSARPGTGVYTGELFF
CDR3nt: TGCAGTGCTAGACCCGGGACAGGGGTTTACACCGGGGAGCTGTTTTTT

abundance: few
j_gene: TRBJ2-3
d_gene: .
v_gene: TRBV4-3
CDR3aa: CASSQLQGLSLQSLSTDTQYF
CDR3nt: TGCGCCAGCAGCCAACTCCAGGGACTGAGCCTTCAGTCTCTTAGCACAGATACGCAGTATTTT

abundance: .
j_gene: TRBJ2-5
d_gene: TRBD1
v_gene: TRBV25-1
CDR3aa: CASSDRGHQETQYF
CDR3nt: TGTGCCAGCAGTGACAGGGGGCATCAAGAGACCCAGTACTTC

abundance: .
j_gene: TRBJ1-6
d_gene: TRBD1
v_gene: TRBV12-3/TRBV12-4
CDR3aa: CASSRTGGHSPLHF
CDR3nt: TGTGCCAGCAGTAGGACAGGGGGCCATTCACCCCTCCACTTT

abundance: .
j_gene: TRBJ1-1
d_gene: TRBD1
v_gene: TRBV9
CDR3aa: CASSFGTDSTEAFF
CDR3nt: TGTGCCAGCAGCTTCGGGACAGATAGTACTGAAGCTTTCTTT

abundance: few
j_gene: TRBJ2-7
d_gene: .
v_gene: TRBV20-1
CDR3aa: CSASRETYEQYF
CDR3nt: TGCAGTGCTAGCCGCGAAACCTACGAGCAGTACTTC

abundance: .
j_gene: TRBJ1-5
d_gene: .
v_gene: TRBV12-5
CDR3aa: CASGLATGSLNQPQHF
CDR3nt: TGTGCTAGTGGTTTGGCTACAGGGTCCCTAAATCAGCCCCAGCATTTT

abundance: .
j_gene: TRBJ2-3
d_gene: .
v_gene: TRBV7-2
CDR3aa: CASSSTTTQYF
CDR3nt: TGTGCCAGCAGCTCAACGACTACGCAGTATTTT

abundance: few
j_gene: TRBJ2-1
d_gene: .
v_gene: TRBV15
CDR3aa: CATSRDMRLESSYNEQFF
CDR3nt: TGTGCCACCAGCAGAGATATGCGCCTTGAAAGCTCCTACAATGAGCAGTTCTTC

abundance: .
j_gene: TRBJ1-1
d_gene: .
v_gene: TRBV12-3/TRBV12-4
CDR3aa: CASSFFGGGLTEAFF
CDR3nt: TGTGCCAGCAGTTTTTTCGGGGGTGGTCTCACTGAAGCTTTCTTT

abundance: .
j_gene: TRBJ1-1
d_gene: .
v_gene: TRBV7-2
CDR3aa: CASSLEAGFKNAEAFF
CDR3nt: TGTGCCAGCAGCTTAGAGGCGGGGTTTAAGAACGCTGAAGCTTTCTTT

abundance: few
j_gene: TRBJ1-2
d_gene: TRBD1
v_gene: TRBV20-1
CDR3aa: CSATGGKTGIFGYTF
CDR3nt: TGCAGTGCTACAGGGGGGAAGACAGGGATTTTTGGCTACACCTTC

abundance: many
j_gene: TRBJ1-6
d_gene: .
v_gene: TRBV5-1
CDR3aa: CASSLESSYNSPLHF
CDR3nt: TGTGCCAGCAGTTTAGAGAGCTCCTATAATTCACCCCTCCACTTT

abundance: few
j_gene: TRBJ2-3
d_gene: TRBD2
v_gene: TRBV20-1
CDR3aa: CSAMSPRRGDGDTQYF
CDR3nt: TGCAGTGCTATGTCTCCACGGCGGGGGGATGGAGATACGCAGTATTTT

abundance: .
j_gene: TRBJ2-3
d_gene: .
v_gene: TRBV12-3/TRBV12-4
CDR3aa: CASSPGLARQYF
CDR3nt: TGTGCCAGCAGTCCTGGGTTGGCGCGACAGTATTTT

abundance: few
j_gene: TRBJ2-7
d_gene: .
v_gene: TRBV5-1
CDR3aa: CASSHRDLSYEQYF
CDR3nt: TGCGCCAGCAGCCACCGGGACCTCTCCTACGAGCAGTACTTC

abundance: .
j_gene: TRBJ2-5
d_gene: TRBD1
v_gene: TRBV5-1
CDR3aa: CASSLAGWTGVSGQYF
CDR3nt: TGCGCCAGCAGCTTGGCCGGCTGGACAGGGGTCTCCGGGCAGTACTTC